Sequencing of this T cell receptor (beta chain) was carried out in a study of response to subunit inactivated influenza vaccine (dated by TCRdb to the late 2010s). Some background on the complete study: Deep quantitative profiling of the T cell receptor repertoire was used in the study to follow responses to a trivalent subunit inactivated influenza vaccine. The study at large found these results: The authors proposed that each seasonal influenza vaccination may bring in only a limited number of new T cells.

Preparation of the library involved RT-PCR. Sequencing was performed on an Illumina HiSeq 2500. Starting from the raw public reads, TCRdb applied fastp trimming at Q25, assembled clones with MiXCR and retained in-frame beta chains. Records with the same CDR3 protein are collapsed into one entry carrying the most frequent genes and DNA. The sample data list 250,000 to 350,000 distinct CDR3 sequences, and approximately 23% of these were observed just once. Of the sample, 10% falls within the top ten clones. This clonotype occurred a few times. There is no known antigen for this receptor. No much larger clone exists at a distance of one base, and base qualities are not known. V is clipped by 6 bases and J by 1 base, and the sequence between their germline boundaries is 16 bases long. CDR1 and CDR2 were assigned from the germline V gene (reference sequence) as DFQATT and SNEGSKA. The CDR3 contains 15 residues, cysteine and phenylalanine counted. Just the 45-base CDR3 DNA is kept, in frame starting at base 1.

The chain couples TRBV20-1 to TRBJ1-5; the D gene is perhaps TRBD1, on 5 matching bases. This clonotype was obtained from a man between 50 and 69 years old who received an inactivated influenza vaccine. Donor details come from another sample of the same person, matched by shared clones. The sequencing here drew on PBMCs from blood, taken less than 22 months after vaccination. The DNA sequence reads TGCAGTGCGCCTCCGTTGGGGGGAAGCAATCAGCCCCAGCATTTT. This sequence encodes CSAPPLGGSNQPQHF.